This is a list of T cell receptor beta chains from one sample in a study of OX40 agonist ivuxolimab in advanced cancers. The protocol was immunoSEQ multiplex PCR, while the TCRdb copy is restricted to in-frame clones and leaves out a portion. This sample carries about 36,000 clones, 70% to 80% of them seen once, and the ten largest clones take about 18%. This sample comprised CD4+ or CD8+ T cells sorted from blood, obtained in a trial of the OX40 agonist ivuxolimab. These receptors were taken from an adult with an advanced solid tumor such as melanoma, head and neck, liver or kidney cancer. CDR3s leave out the opening cysteine and the closing phenylalanine or tryptophan. D genes are given only for firm matches. The size field is filled for only some rows; it gives once, few, many or a size class.

TRBJ1-2	TRBV6-1	.	.	ASSEFGRGDGYT
TRBJ1-2	TRBV6-5	few	TRBD1	ASQQTQGANGYT
TRBJ2-7	TRBV11-3	.	.	ASSLDRWHEQY
TRBJ1-1	TRBV6-6	few	.	ASSRQENTEAF
TRBJ1-2	TRBV7-4	.	.	ASSSDKNAGGYT
TRBJ1-5	TRBV6-1	.	.	AGGYRFGNQPQH
TRBJ2-1	TRBV18	once	.	ASSRDSNEQF
TRBJ1-1	TRBV5-1	.	.	ASSLEGGAEAF
TRBJ1-1	TRBV28	.	TRBD1	ASSPGGQGATEAF
TRBJ2-5	TRBV21-1	.	.	ASSKEWTQMETQY